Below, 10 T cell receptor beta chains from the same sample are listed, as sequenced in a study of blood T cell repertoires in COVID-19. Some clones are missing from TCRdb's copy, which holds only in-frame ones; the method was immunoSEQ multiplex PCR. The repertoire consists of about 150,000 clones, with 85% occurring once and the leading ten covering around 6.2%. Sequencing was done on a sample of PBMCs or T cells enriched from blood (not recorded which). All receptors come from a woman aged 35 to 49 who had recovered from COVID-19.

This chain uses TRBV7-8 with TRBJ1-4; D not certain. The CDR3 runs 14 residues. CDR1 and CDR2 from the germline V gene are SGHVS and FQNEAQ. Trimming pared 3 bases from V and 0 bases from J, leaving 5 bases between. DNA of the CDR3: TGTGCCAGCAGCTTTCAAACAACTAATGAAAAACTGTTTTTT. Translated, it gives CASSFQTTNEKLFF. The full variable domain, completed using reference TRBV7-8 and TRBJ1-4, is GAGVSQSPRYKVAKRGQDVALRCDPISGHVSLFWYQQALGQGPEFLTYFQNEAQLDKSGLPSDRFFAERPEGSVSTLKIQRTQQEDSAVYLCASSFQTTNEKLFFGSGTQLSVL.

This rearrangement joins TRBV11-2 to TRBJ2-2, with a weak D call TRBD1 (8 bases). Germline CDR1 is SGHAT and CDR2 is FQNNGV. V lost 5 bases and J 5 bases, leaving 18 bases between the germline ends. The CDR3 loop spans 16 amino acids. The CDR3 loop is CASSPTTGEGTGELFF. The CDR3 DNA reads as TGTGCCAGCAGCCCCACGACAGGGGAGGGAACCGGGGAGCTGTTTTTT.

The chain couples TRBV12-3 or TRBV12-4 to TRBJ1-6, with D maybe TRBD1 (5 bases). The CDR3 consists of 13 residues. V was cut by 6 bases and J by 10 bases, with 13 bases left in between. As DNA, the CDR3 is TGTGCCAGCAGGCAGGGAAGGGGATCACCCCTCCACTTT. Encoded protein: CASRQGRGSPLHF.

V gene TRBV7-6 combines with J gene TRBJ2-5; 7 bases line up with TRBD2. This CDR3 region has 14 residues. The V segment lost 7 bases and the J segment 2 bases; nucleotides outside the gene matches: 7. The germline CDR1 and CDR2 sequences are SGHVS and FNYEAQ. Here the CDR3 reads CASTLGTKQETQYF. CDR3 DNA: TGTGCCAGCACTCTTGGGACTAAACAAGAGACCCAGTACTTC.

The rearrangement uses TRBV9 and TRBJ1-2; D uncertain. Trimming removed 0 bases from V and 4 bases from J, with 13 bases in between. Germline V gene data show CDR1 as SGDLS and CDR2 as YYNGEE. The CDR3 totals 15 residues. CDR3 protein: CASSVGSREIYGYTF. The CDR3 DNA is TGTGCCAGCAGCGTAGGTTCGAGAGAAATCTATGGCTACACCTTC.

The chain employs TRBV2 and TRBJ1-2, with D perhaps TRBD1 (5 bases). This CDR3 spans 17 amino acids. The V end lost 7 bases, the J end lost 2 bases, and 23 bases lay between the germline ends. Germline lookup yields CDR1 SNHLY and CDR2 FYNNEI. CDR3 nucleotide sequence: TGTGCCAGCATCACCTTCGGGGGGGGTGACCAAAACTATGGCTACACCTTC. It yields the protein CASITFGGGDQNYGYTF.

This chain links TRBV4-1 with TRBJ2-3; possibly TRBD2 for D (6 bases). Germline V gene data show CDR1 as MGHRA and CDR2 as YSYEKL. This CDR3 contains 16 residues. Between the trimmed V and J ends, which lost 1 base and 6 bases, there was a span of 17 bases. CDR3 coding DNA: TGCGCCAGCAGCCAAGTGTTCGGACTACAGCAGGATACGCAGTATTTT. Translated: CASSQVFGLQQDTQYF.

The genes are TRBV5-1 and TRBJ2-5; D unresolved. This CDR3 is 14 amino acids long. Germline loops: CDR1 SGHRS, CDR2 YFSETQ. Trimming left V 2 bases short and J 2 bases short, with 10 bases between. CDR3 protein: CASSLSSRQETQYF. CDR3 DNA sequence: TGCGCCAGCAGCTTAAGTAGCCGGCAAGAGACCCAGTACTTC.

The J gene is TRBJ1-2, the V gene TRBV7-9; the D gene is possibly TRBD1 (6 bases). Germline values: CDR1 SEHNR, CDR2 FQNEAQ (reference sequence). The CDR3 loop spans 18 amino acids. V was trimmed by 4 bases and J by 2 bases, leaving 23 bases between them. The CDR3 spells CASSSTAGAMGQNYGYTF. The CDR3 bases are TGTGCCAGCAGCTCAACGGCCGGCGCGATGGGACAAAACTATGGCTACACCTTC.

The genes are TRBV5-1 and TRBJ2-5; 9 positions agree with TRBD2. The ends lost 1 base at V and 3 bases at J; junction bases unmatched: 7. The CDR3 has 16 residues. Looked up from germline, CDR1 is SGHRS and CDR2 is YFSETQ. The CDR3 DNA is TGCGCCAGCAGCTTGCAGCTAGCGGGGACCGAAGAGACCCAGTACTTC. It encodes CASSLQLAGTEETQYF.